The next 31 T cell receptor beta chains were all read from a single sample in a study of cytomegalovirus exposure and HLA in healthy donors (dated by TCRdb to 2016 to 2017). Library preparation was by the immunoSEQ multiplex PCR assay. For the multiplex PCR, a mixture combining 60 forward primers for TCR Vbeta segments and 13 reverse primers for TCR Jbeta segments was used. TCRdb obtained this table from immuneACCESS and retained in-frame rearrangements with V and J assigned. These tables miss some clones; where compared with another copy, unresolved V genes account for less than half of the shortfall, and the remainder is unexplained. In all, the sample holds approximately 55,000 clones, and over 75% of those were seen once. The ten largest clones represent roughly 2.4% of the sample. Sequenced: PBMCs. All receptors derive from a boy aged 5-17 years in good health and CMV-seropositive.

V is TRBV1 and J is TRBJ2-2; TRBD2, the table's D call, was not compared with the DNA. TRBV1 constitutes a pseudogene. This CDR3 spans 15 amino acids. As DNA, the CDR3 is TGCACCAGCAGCCAAGCCGGGATCAACACCGGGGAGCTGTTTTTT. Protein sequence: CTSSQAGINTGELFF.

This sequence joins TRBV29-1 and TRBJ1-2; D not certain. The CDR3 loop spans 15 amino acids. Germline values: CDR1 SQVTM, CDR2 ANQGSEA. Deletions cut 6 bases from V and 7 bases from J, with 24 bases between. The CDR3 DNA reads as TGCAGCGTAGGCAGCCGGCTGACATATAGTGGTGGCTACACCTTC. Protein: CSVGSRLTYSGGYTF.

The chain is built from TRBV7-4 and TRBJ2-1, with D perhaps TRBD2 (7 bases). Germline assignment: CDR1 SGHVT and CDR2 SQSDAQ. This CDR3 is built from 16 residues. Trimming cost V 2 bases and J 7 bases, with 18 bases left between them. This CDR3 reads CASSLWSGGARNEQFF. The CDR3 nucleotides read TGTGCCAGCAGCTTATGGTCTGGGGGGGCTCGGAATGAGCAGTTCTTC.

This clone was observed a few times. The CDR3 DNA reads TGCGCCAGCAGCTTGGCCAGAGGGGGTGGCACAGATACGCAGTATTTT. Protein product: CASSLARGGGTDTQYF. The chain uses TRBV5-1 and TRBJ2-3; D is perhaps TRBD1 (6 bases). Trimming removed 0 bases at V and 1 base at J, with 12 bases between. The germline V gene encodes CDR1 SGHRS and CDR2 YFSETQ. The CDR3 contains 16 residues.

The V gene is TRBV5-1, the J gene TRBJ2-2; the match to TRBD2 covers 16 bases. The junction had 9 bases not matched to a gene; V was cut back by 5 bases and J by 5 bases. The CDR3 loop spans 18 amino acids. Looked up from germline, CDR1 is SGHRS and CDR2 is YFSETQ. Here the CDR3 DNA reads TGCGCCAGCAGATCGCCGGGACTAGCGGGGGGGGCAACCGGGGAGCTGTTTTTT. It specifies CASRSPGLAGGATGELFF. Full variable domain (outside the CDR3, taken from reference TRBV5-1 and TRBJ2-2): KAGVTQTPRYLIKTRGQQVTLSCSPISGHRSVSWYQQTPGQGLQFLFEYFSETQRNKGNFPGRFSGRQFSNSRSEMNVSTLELGDSALYLCASRSPGLAGGATGELFFGEGSRLTVL.

V gene TRBV7-9 combines with J gene TRBJ2-3; D not certain. This CDR3 contains 13 residues. Germline CDR1 SEHNR, CDR2 FQNEAQ (reference sequence). The ends were cut back, 5 bases at V and 3 bases at J, with 9 bases in the middle. The CDR3 sequence: CASSLLLTDTQYF. The DNA of the CDR3 is TGTGCCAGCAGCCTCCTTTTGACAGATACGCAGTATTTT.

There are a few counts of this clone. This chain connects TRBV19 to TRBJ2-2; the D is unclear. The V end lost 8 bases, the J end lost 5 bases, and 9 bases lay between the germline ends. This CDR3 is 12 amino acids long. Germline loops: CDR1 LNHDA, CDR2 SQIVND (reference sequence). The CDR3 sequence is CASRPFTGELFF. The CDR3 nucleotides are TGTGCCAGTCGTCCTTTTACCGGGGAGCTGTTTTTT.

Here the CDR3 DNA reads TGCGCCAGCAGCTTTACTACTAGTATACTCAATGAGCAGTTCTTC. Its translation is CASSFTTSILNEQFF. The chain couples TRBV5-1 to TRBJ2-1, with a possible D match to TRBD2 (5 bases). The germline gives CDR1 SGHRS, CDR2 YFSETQ. V shed 2 bases and J shed 6 bases, with 15 bases lying between them. There are 15 residues in the CDR3.

V is TRBV10-2 and J is TRBJ2-7, with 9 bases aligning to TRBD1. The CDR3 contains 13 residues. The ends lost 6 bases at V and 3 bases at J; junction bases unmatched: 3. Per the germline V gene, CDR1 is WSHSY and CDR2 is SAAADI. In nucleotides, the CDR3 is TGCGCCAGCAGGGTGGGACAGGGCTACGAGCAGTACTTC. It codes for CASRVGQGYEQYF.

The chain carries TRBV7-2 and TRBJ2-6; the D is unclear. Germline V CDR1 and CDR2: SGHTA, FQGNSA. This CDR3 region has 12 residues. V shed 11 bases and J shed 3 bases, with 8 bases lying between them. The CDR3 loop is CACGSGANVLTF. The CDR3 nucleotides read TGTGCCTGCGGAAGTGGGGCCAACGTCCTGACTTTC.

V gene TRBV5-1 combines with J gene TRBJ2-1; D not certain. V was shortened by 7 bases and J by 0 bases, with 11 bases between the two germline ends. CDR1 is SGHRS and CDR2 is YFSETQ in the germline V gene. The CDR3 extends over 14 amino acids. The CDR3 DNA follows: TGCGCCAGCGAAGGCGGAAGCTCCTACAATGAGCAGTTCTTC. This gives the protein CASEGGSSYNEQFF.

As to this clone: Sequence at one end of the junction differs from germline and may be a read error. This rearrangement joins TRBV7-9 to TRBJ1-5; tentative D call: TRBD1 (6 bases). Germline CDR1 SEHNR, CDR2 FQNEAQ (reference sequence). The CDR3 loop spans 14 amino acids. CDR3 protein: CSSSFGQFNQPQHF. The CDR3 DNA reads as TGTTCCAGCAGCTTCGGACAGTTCAATCAGCCCCAGCATTTT.

The chain joins TRBV2 to TRBJ1-2, with a weak D call TRBD1 (5 bases). The CDR3 is 14 amino acids. Per the germline V gene, CDR1 is SNHLY and CDR2 is FYNNEI. Trimming cost V 6 bases and J 3 bases, with 14 bases left between them. CDR3 in amino acids: CASRIQGEYYGYTF. The CDR3 bases are TGTGCCAGCAGGATACAAGGGGAATACTATGGCTACACCTTC.

The V call is TRBV12-5, the J call TRBJ2-2; D might be TRBD1 (5 bases). The germline V gene encodes CDR1 LGHNT and CDR2 FRNRAP. The CDR3 is 13 residues long. V was trimmed by 6 bases and J by 1 base, leaving 6 bases between them. Written as DNA, the CDR3 is TGTGCTAGTGGAGGGGAGAACACCGGGGAGCTGTTTTTT. Translation: CASGGENTGELFF.

This chain links TRBV2 with TRBJ1-6; possible D gene TRBD1, 5 bases. The V end lost 6 bases, the J end lost 3 bases, and 12 bases lay between the germline ends. CDR1 is SNHLY and CDR2 is FYNNEI in the germline V gene. The CDR3 length is 15 residues. CDR3 in DNA: TGTGCCAGCAGCCCCTCGGGACTCTATAATTCACCCCTCCACTTT. Amino acid sequence: CASSPSGLYNSPLHF. The complete variable domain, with remaining parts taken from reference TRBV2 and TRBJ1-6, reads EPEVTQTPSHQVTQMGQEVILRCVPISNHLYFYWYRQILGQKVEFLVSFYNNEISEKSEIFDDQFSVERPDGSNFTLKIRSTKLEDSAMYFCASSPSGLYNSPLHFGNGTRLTVT.

The genes are TRBV6-1 and TRBJ2-7, with a weak D call TRBD1 (6 bases). Germline lookup yields CDR1 MNHNS and CDR2 SASEGT. There are 12 residues in the CDR3. The ends were cut back, 7 bases at V and 3 bases at J, with 10 bases in the middle. CDR3 sequence (DNA): TGTGCCAGCACAGGGGATAGCTACGAGCAGTACTTC. Amino acid sequence: CASTGDSYEQYF.

This rearrangement joins TRBV6-6 to TRBJ1-3, with unresolved D. V lost 2 bases and J 4 bases, leaving 15 bases between the germline ends. CDR3 length equals 16 residues. In germline, CDR1 is MNHNY, CDR2 SVGAGI (reference sequence). Here the CDR3 DNA reads TGTGCCAGCAGTTACAGGCCCGCGGAAAGGGGAAACACCATATATTTT. This codes for CASSYRPAERGNTIYF.

This chain links TRBV6-1 with TRBJ2-1; no definite D call. The CDR3 is 13 amino acids. CDR1 is MNHNS and CDR2 is SASEGT in the germline V gene. V lost 8 bases and J 7 bases, leaving 15 bases between the germline ends. The chain's CDR3 is CASRRTTLNEQFF. The CDR3 bases are TGTGCCAGCCGCCGTACTACGCTTAATGAGCAGTTCTTC.

CDR3 nucleotide sequence: TGTGCCAGCAGTGGCGGGACCCAGTACTTC. It translates to CASSGGTQYF. The chain is built from TRBV6-4 and TRBJ2-5; no definite D call. The CDR3 is 10 residues long. With 4 bases removed from V and 7 bases from J, the gap between germline ends came to 4 bases. Germline values: CDR1 MRHNA, CDR2 SNTAGT.

The chain has TRBV7-8 and TRBJ2-7; 9 bases are shared with TRBD2. Germline trimming cut 2 bases from V and 1 base from J; bases unmatched to any gene: 3. Germline V gives CDR1 SGHVS, CDR2 FQNEAQ. This CDR3 comprises 15 residues. The CDR3 loop is CASSLQRGVSYEQYF. The CDR3 bases are TGTGCCAGCAGCTTACAGCGGGGGGTTTCCTACGAGCAGTACTTC. The full variable domain, with the rest looked up from reference TRBV7-8 and TRBJ2-7, is GAGVSQSPRYKVAKRGQDVALRCDPISGHVSLFWYQQALGQGPEFLTYFQNEAQLDKSGLPSDRFFAERPEGSVSTLKIQRTQQEDSAVYLCASSLQRGVSYEQYFGPGTRLTVT.

J is TRBJ2-5 and V is TRBV4-1; possibly TRBD1 for D (6 bases). The CDR3 contains 15 residues. V lost 0 bases, J lost 7 bases, and 15 bases lay in between. The germline V gene encodes CDR1 MGHRA and CDR2 YSYEKL. Here the CDR3 DNA reads TGCGCCAGCAGCCAAGATGTAGGGGGTCCGGGGACCCAGTACTTC. It translates to CASSQDVGGPGTQYF.

This clone was seen a handful of times. The rearrangement joins TRBV19 to TRBJ2-1; D is perhaps TRBD2 (6 bases). The CDR3 sequence is 14 residues long. Germline CDR1 reads LNHDA; CDR2 reads SQIVND (reference sequence). The V end was cut by 5 bases, the J end by 7 bases, with 15 bases between. As DNA, the CDR3 is TGTGCCAGTAGTTCTTGGGACTGGTCAAATGAGCAGTTCTTC. Protein: CASSSWDWSNEQFF.

J is TRBJ2-7 and V is TRBV7-9, with 9 bases aligning to TRBD1. The germline V gene has CDR1 SEHNR and CDR2 FQNEAQ (reference sequence). After removal of 6 bases from V and 3 bases from J, the junction contained 6 bases not matched to a gene. The CDR3 runs to 14 residues. The CDR3 sequence is CASRDGTGYYEQYF. DNA for the CDR3: TGTGCCAGCAGAGACGGGACAGGGTACTACGAGCAGTACTTC. Filled out from reference TRBV7-9 and TRBJ2-7, the complete variable domain reads DTGVSQNPRHKITKRGQNVTFRCDPISEHNRLYWYRQTLGQGPEFLTYFQNEAQLEKSRLLSDRFSAERPKGSFSTLEIQRTEQGDSAMYLCASRDGTGYYEQYFGPGTRLTVT.

The sample holds one count of this clone. This CDR3 reads CASSPGEQTGKAFF. In DNA form, the CDR3 reads TGTGCCAGCAGCCCCGGGGAACAGACAGGGAAGGCTTTCTTT. The V call is TRBV6-5, the J call TRBJ1-1; the match to TRBD1 covers 7 bases. This CDR3 is 14 amino acids long. V shed 6 bases, J shed 11 bases, and the junction held 15 bases outside the gene matches. The germline V gene encodes CDR1 MNHEY and CDR2 SVGAGI.

The rearrangement uses TRBV2 and TRBJ2-7, with 8 bases matching TRBD1. This CDR3 comprises 14 residues. J gave up 3 bases and V 7 bases, and 8 bases lay outside the gene matches. Germline loops: CDR1 SNHLY, CDR2 FYNNEI. The CDR3 nucleotides are TGTGCCAGCACCTATGACAGGGGCATCTACGAGCAGTACTTC. Translated: CASTYDRGIYEQYF.

Here the CDR3 DNA reads TGTGCCAGCACCTACCGGGACAGGGAGGCGATGGAGACCCAGTACTTC. Translated: CASTYRDREAMETQYF. The chain links TRBV7-9 to TRBJ2-5; 9 bases fit TRBD1. The germline gives CDR1 SEHNR, CDR2 FQNEAQ (reference sequence). Unmatched junction bases numbered 14, after V lost 7 bases and J lost 5 bases. The CDR3 length is 16 residues.

The chain combines TRBV18 with TRBJ2-1, with a weak D call TRBD1 (6 bases). The CDR3 loop spans 17 amino acids. The germline V gene encodes CDR1 KGHSH and CDR2 LQKENI. V was shortened by 4 bases and J by 7 bases, with 23 bases between the two germline ends. The CDR3, as DNA: TGTGCCAGCTCACGGAGCCTCCTCCCAGGGGCCCCTAATGAGCAGTTCTTC. It encodes CASSRSLLPGAPNEQFF.

This rearrangement joins TRBV19 to TRBJ2-1, with 9 bases aligning to TRBD2. This CDR3 spans 15 amino acids. The germline gives CDR1 LNHDA, CDR2 SQIVND (reference sequence). Trimming cost V 3 bases and J 6 bases; bases outside gene matches: 6. The CDR3 protein is CASSILAGGSNEQFF. The CDR3 DNA follows: TGTGCCAGTAGTATTCTGGCGGGGGGGTCCAATGAGCAGTTCTTC.

The chain couples TRBV5-1 to TRBJ1-1; D is unresolved. The CDR3 sequence is 14 residues long. The germline V gene has CDR1 SGHRS and CDR2 YFSETQ. V lost 0 bases and J lost 0, with 6 bases in between. CDR3 amino acids: CASSLGALNTEAFF. The CDR3 region has the DNA TGCGCCAGCAGCTTGGGCGCCTTGAACACTGAAGCTTTCTTT.

This chain joins TRBV12-5 and TRBJ1-2; D is possibly TRBD1 (5 bases). The CDR3 extends over 12 amino acids. The germline V gene has CDR1 LGHNT and CDR2 FRNRAP. V shed 0 bases and J shed 9 bases, with 8 bases lying between them. The CDR3 DNA sequence: TGTGCTAGTGGTTTGGTACAGGCGAGCTACACCTTC. It encodes CASGLVQASYTF.

V is TRBV11-2 and J is TRBJ1-3; D unclear. V dropped 1 base and J dropped 15 bases, with 13 bases sitting between them. The CDR3 is 12 amino acids. Germline CDR1 is SGHAT and CDR2 is FQNNGV. The CDR3 sequence: CASSLGFGQEYF. In nucleotides, the CDR3 is TGTGCCAGCAGCTTAGGTTTTGGGCAGGAATATTTT.